Listed below are T cell receptor beta chains from one sample, sequenced in a study of preoperative IRX-2 immunotherapy in early breast cancer. Data came from immunoSEQ multiplex PCR; TCRdb stores just in-frame clones and leaves some out. Here the sample spans tens of thousands of clones, more than 80% being singletons. The sequences come from lymph node tissue, collected after IRX-2 immunotherapy. The source of these receptors is a human donor with breast cancer. CDR3s include the opening cysteine and the closing phenylalanine or tryptophan. Fields, in order: V gene, CDR3 protein.

V: TRBV6-8; CDR3: CASTVAGGLADTQYF
V: TRBV19; CDR3: CASNEDSYNSPLHF
V: TRBV11-3; CDR3: CASSLVEGSSPEQFF
V: TRBV5-1; CDR3: CASSFGGDMNTEAFF
V: TRBV1; CDR3: CASSQDGLAGVTGELFF
V: TRBV5-1; CDR3: CASSSPIGLLSSYNEQFF
V: TRBV11-3; CDR3: CASSLVTVSSYNSPLHF
V: TRBV29-1; CDR3: CSVVPGGQYGYTF
V: TRBV6-8; CDR3: CASSISRDRGRSPLHF
V: TRBV11-3; CDR3: CASSPLRVLGGANVLTF
V: TRBV18; CDR3: CASSPPGTGQGQFF
V: TRBV19; CDR3: CASRKPGTPYNEQFF
V: TRBV6-8; CDR3: CASSLQDLYGYTF
V: TRBV25-1; CDR3: CASSESVGSYGYTF
V: TRBV4-1; CDR3: CASSQAPTRVETQYF
V: TRBV19; CDR3: CASSRRKKETQYF
V: TRBV10-2; CDR3: CASSGVAANTEAFF
V: TRBV6-8; CDR3: CASSAEGGRTEAFF
V: TRBV10-2; CDR3: CASSDGQGGRNIQYF
V: TRBV28; CDR3: CASSFLAGGTDTQYF
V: TRBV6-8; CDR3: CASSKATGGTEAFF
V: TRBV11-3; CDR3: CASSPGDIMLPQHF
V: TRBV6-8; CDR3: CASRGLPGLVRTGELFF
V: TRBV18; CDR3: CASSKGRGAREKLFF
V: TRBV25-1; CDR3: CASSEPARGKTEAFF
V: TRBV6-8; CDR3: CASRPTGTLNRDTEAFF
V: TRBV6-8; CDR3: CASSYSDSPTEAFF
V: TRBV10-2; CDR3: CASSESSLPNTGELFF
V: TRBV30; CDR3: CAWSPDSLRAEAFF
V: TRBV7-5; CDR3: CASSSHTDGYNEKLFF
V: TRBV6-7; CDR3: CASSYQGHQETQYF
V: TRBV28; CDR3: CASSPKDRVGEAFF
V: TRBV6-8; CDR3: CASVPGGVYNSPLHF
V: TRBV14; CDR3: CASSRLANEKLFF
V: TRBV5-1; CDR3: CASSMGQGRNTIYF
V: TRBV4-1; CDR3: CASSQDDRGTDTQYF
V: TRBV28; CDR3: CASRLTGPTNTGELFF
V: TRBV18; CDR3: CASSQGGTEAFF
V: TRBV11-3; CDR3: CASSFSRTRGGNTEAFF
V: TRBV28; CDR3: CASSLIGWQAPGTGELFF
V: TRBV15; CDR3: CATSRDSSSYEQYF
V: TRBV6-7; CDR3: CASSYSSHSIGTEAFF
V: TRBV5-1; CDR3: CASTSGQVNTEAFF
V: TRBV28; CDR3: CASRVGAQLYDETQYF
V: TRBV1; CDR3: CASSDPGHQGANQPQHF
V: TRBV14; CDR3: CASSQGARETQYF
V: TRBV12-5; CDR3: CASGQYRGGYTF
V: TRBV14; CDR3: CASSHLDGTGRSPLHF
V: TRBV6-8; CDR3: CASSYSTAQNTEAFF